These 3 T cell receptor beta chains share one sample of origin, sequenced in a study of a mutant IDH1 vaccine in newly diagnosed glioma. Time point indicated: baseline, week 1 (first vaccination visit). The sample's treatment: pre-vaccination baseline after standard-of-care therapy. Method: immunoSEQ multiplex PCR; TCRdb's copy keeps in-frame clones and lacks some. Here the sample spans 80,000 to 100,000 clones, around four fifths being singletons. Source: PBMCs, taken from a glioma patient treated with radiotherapy, temozolomide or both. Receptor source: a man aged 35-49 years with glioma.

The V gene is TRBV4-2, the J gene TRBJ2-7; 11 bases are a match to TRBD2. The CDR3 contains 16 residues. J lost 2 bases, V lost 3 bases, and 6 bases had no gene match. Germline V lookup: CDR1 LGHNA, CDR2 YNFKEQ. The CDR3 nucleotides read TGTGCCAGCAGCCATACAGGTAGCGGGGGGGCCTACGAGCAGTACTTC. The encoded protein is CASSHTGSGGAYEQYF.

The rearrangement joins TRBV4-2 to TRBJ2-2; D is unresolved. There are 14 residues in the CDR3. From germline, CDR1 is LGHNA and CDR2 YNFKEQ. V was pared by 5 bases and J by 5 bases, with 12 bases between. CDR3 sequence reads: CASSMDAQTGELFF. The DNA for the CDR3 is TGTGCCAGCAGCATGGACGCCCAGACCGGGGAGCTGTTTTTT.

This clone was recorded once. J is TRBJ2-2 and V is TRBV13, with a tentative D call TRBD2 (6 bases). Germline V gives CDR1 PRHDT, CDR2 FYEKMQ (reference sequence). Trimming cost V 0 bases and J 5 bases, with 10 bases left between them. The CDR3 runs to 15 residues. The CDR3 DNA sequence: TGTGCCAGCAGCTTAGGTATGGGAGGAACCGGGGAGCTGTTTTTT. Translating it yields CASSLGMGGTGELFF. The variable domain in full, completed from reference TRBV13 and TRBJ2-2, reads AAGVIQSPRHLIKEKRETATLKCYPIPRHDTVYWYQQGPGQDPQFLISFYEKMQSDKGSIPDRFSAQQFSDYHSELNMSSLELGDSALYFCASSLGMGGTGELFFGEGSRLTVL.